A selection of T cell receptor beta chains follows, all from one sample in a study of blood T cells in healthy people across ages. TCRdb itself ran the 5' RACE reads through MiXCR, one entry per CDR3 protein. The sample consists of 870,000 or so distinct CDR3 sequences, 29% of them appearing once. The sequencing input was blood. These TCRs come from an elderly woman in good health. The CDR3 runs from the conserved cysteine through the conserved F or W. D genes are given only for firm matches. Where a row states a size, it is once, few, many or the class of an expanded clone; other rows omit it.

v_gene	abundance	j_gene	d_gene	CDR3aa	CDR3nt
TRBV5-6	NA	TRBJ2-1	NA	CASSPTSGRYNEQFF	TGTGCCAGCAGCCCGACTAGTGGGAGGTACAATGAGCAGTTCTTC
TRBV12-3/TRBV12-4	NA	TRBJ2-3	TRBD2	CASSFSGGAGDVQYF	TGTGCCAGCAGTTTTAGCGGGGGGGCCGGAGATGTGCAGTATTTT
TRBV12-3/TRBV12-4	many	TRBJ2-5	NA	CASTPGPRIQETQYF	TGTGCCAGCACCCCCGGTCCCCGGATCCAAGAGACCCAGTACTTC
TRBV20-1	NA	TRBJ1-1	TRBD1	CSAEGQGPDSCAFF	TGCAGTGCAGAGGGACAGGGACCAGACAGTTGCGCTTTCTTT
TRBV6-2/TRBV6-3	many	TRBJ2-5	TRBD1	CASSPGTGMKTQYF	TGTGCCAGCAGTCCCGGGACAGGGATGAAGACCCAGTACTTC
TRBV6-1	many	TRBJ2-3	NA	CASSEVRRTAPDTQYF	TGTGCCAGCAGTGAAGTTCGAAGGACGGCGCCAGATACGCAGTATTTT
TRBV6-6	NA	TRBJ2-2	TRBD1	CASSYYSPGQVTGELFF	TGTGCCAGCAGTTATTACTCACCCGGACAGGTCACCGGGGAGCTGTTTTTT
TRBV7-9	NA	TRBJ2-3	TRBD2	CASSQGLAGARTDTQYF	TGTGCCAGCAGCCAGGGACTAGCGGGGGCCAGAACAGATACGCAGTATTTT
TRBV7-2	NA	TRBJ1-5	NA	CASSSDRLGNQPQHF	TGTGCCAGCAGCTCTGACAGGCTTGGCAATCAGCCCCAGCATTTT
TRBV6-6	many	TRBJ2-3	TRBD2	CASSNPTSGGAYTQYF	TGTGCCAGCAGTAACCCGACTAGCGGGGGGGCCTATACGCAGTATTTT
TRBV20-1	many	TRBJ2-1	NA	CSARDPEFF	TGCAGTGCTAGAGATCCCGAGTTCTTC
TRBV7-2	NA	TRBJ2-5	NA	CASNLGGSGRTMTEQYF	TGTGCCAGCAACTTAGGTGGGTCGGGACGGACGATGACGGAACAGTATTTC
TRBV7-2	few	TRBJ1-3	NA	CASSLFGKKIGNTIYF	TGTGCCAGCAGCTTATTTGGAAAGAAGATTGGAAACACCATATATTTT
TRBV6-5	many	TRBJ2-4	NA	CASSYSQGTVKNIQYF	TGTGCCAGCAGTTACTCACAGGGGACTGTCAAAAACATTCAGTACTTC
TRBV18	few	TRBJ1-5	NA	CASSPRQLQTNQPQHF	TGTGCCAGCTCACCAAGGCAACTACAGACCAATCAGCCCCAGCATTTT
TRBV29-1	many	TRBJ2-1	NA	CSVPHGFSDNEQFF	TGCAGCGTTCCTCACGGATTTTCGGACAATGAGCAGTTCTTC
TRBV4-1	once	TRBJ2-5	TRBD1	CASSQLRGQGWREQYF	TGCGCCAGCAGCCAATTGAGGGGACAGGGCTGGAGGGAGCAGTACTTC
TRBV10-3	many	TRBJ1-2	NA	CAIRGISPEEGYTF	TGTGCCATCAGAGGAATATCCCCAGAAGAGGGCTACACCTTC
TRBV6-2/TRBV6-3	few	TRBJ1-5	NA	CASSPLGLGSNQPQHF	TGTGCCAGCAGCCCACTCGGCCTTGGGAGCAATCAGCCCCAGCATTTT
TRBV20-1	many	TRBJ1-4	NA	CSVSPTTNEKLFF	TGCAGTGTCAGTCCCACAACTAATGAAAAACTGTTTTTT
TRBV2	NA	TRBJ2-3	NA	CASSDPSGGAVDTQYF	TGTGCCAGCAGTGACCCTAGTGGGGGGGCAGTAGATACGCAGTATTTT
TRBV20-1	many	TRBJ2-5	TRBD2	CSARDWLAGKQETQYF	TGCAGTGCTAGAGATTGGCTAGCGGGGAAACAAGAGACCCAGTACTTC
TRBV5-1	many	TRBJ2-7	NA	CASTETTSSYEQYF	TGCGCCAGCACAGAAACTACTAGCTCCTACGAGCAGTACTTC
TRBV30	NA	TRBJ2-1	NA	CAWRPGGLSYNEQFF	TGTGCCTGGAGACCCGGGGGGCTCTCCTACAATGAGCAGTTCTTC
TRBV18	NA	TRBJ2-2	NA	CASSTDSRTGELFF	TGTGCCAGCTCAACAGATTCGCGCACCGGGGAGCTGTTTTTT
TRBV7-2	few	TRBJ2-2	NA	CASRQSPGELFF	TGTGCCAGCAGACAAAGTCCCGGGGAGCTGTTTTTT
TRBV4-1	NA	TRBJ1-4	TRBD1	CASSRGRDRGNEKLFF	TGCGCCAGCAGCCGGGGGAGGGACAGGGGAAATGAAAAACTGTTTTTT
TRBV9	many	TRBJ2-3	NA	CASSGGIDTQYF	TGTGCCAGCAGCGGGGGCATTGATACGCAGTATTTT
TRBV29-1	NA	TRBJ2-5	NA	CSVEGETQYF	TGCAGCGTTGAAGGAGAGACCCAGTACTTC
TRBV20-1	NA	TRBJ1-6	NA	CSAEPKRETRPLPHF	TGCAGTGCCGAACCCAAACGCGAAACAAGGCCACTCCCCCACTTT
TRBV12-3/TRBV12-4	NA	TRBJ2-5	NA	CAGSLNGGEIYNEQYF	TGTGCCGGCAGTCTAAACGGCGGGGAGATTTACAATGAGCAGTACTTC
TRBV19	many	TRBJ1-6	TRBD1	CASRGQPYNSPLHF	TGTGCCAGTAGGGGACAGCCTTATAATTCACCCCTCCACTTT
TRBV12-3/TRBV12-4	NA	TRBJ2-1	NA	CASSQTGTPYNEQFF	TGTGCCAGCAGCCAAACCGGGACACCCTACAATGAGCAGTTCTTC
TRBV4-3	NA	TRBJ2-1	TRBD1	CASSQELGQRLGNAQFF	TGCGCCAGCAGCCAAGAACTGGGACAGCGATTGGGAAATGCGCAGTTCTTC
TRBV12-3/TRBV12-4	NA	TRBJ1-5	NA	CASSWTAIQPQHF	TGTGCCAGCAGTTGGACAGCTATTCAGCCCCAGCATTTT
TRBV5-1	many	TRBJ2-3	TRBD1	CASSASGQGTDTQYF	TGCGCCAGCAGCGCCTCGGGACAGGGGACAGATACGCAGTATTTT
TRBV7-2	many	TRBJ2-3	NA	CASSLATMTVPDTQYF	TGTGCCAGCAGCTTAGCCACAATGACAGTCCCAGATACGCAGTATTTT
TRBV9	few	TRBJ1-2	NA	CASSVERGHYGYTF	TGTGCCAGCAGCGTAGAGAGAGGCCACTATGGCTACACCTTC
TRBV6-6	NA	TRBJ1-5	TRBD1	CASSYYPGQGAHQPQHF	TGTGCCAGCAGTTATTACCCGGGACAGGGGGCTCATCAGCCCCAGCATTTT
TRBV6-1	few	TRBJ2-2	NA	CASIPQNTGELFF	TGTGCCAGCATACCCCAGAACACCGGGGAGCTGTTTTTT
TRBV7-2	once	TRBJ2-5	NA	CASSFPGIETQYF	TGTGCCAGCAGCTTCCCCGGGATAGAGACCCAGTACTTC
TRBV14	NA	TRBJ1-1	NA	CASSQVPAGEAFF	TGTGCCAGCAGCCAAGTTCCAGCTGGGGAAGCTTTCTTT
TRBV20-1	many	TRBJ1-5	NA	CSARESPRGRGEHF	TGCAGTGCTAGAGAGAGCCCCAGAGGGCGTGGTGAGCATTTT
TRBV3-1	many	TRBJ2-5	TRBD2	CASSQDLASGGLQETQYF	TGTGCCAGCAGCCAAGATTTGGCTAGCGGGGGCCTTCAAGAGACCCAGTACTTC
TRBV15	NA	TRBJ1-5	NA	CATSRDRRVNQPQHF	TGTGCCACCAGCAGAGATCGGAGGGTCAATCAGCCCCAGCATTTT
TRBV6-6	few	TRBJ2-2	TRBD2	CASNILASGRTGELFF	TGTGCCAGCAACATTTTGGCTAGCGGGCGCACCGGGGAGCTGTTTTTT
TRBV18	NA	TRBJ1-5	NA	CASSPTDGNQPQHF	TGTGCCAGCTCACCTACGGACGGGAATCAGCCCCAGCATTTT
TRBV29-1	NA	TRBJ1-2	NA	CSVWRGGPNYGYTF	TGCAGCGTCTGGAGAGGGGGACCTAACTATGGCTACACCTTC
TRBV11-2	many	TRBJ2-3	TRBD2	CASSLHSGGGGDTQYF	TGTGCCAGCAGCTTACATAGCGGGGGGGGAGGAGATACGCAGTATTTT
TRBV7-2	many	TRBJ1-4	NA	CASSLDKLEKLFF	TGTGCCAGCAGCTTAGATAAACTTGAAAAACTGTTTTTT
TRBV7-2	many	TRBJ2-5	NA	CASSSPYQETQYF	TGTGCCAGCAGCTCACCGTACCAAGAGACCCAGTACTTC